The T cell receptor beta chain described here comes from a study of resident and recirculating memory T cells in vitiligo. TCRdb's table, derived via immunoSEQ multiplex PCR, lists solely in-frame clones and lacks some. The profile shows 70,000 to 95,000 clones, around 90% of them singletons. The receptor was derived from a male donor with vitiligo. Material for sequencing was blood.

The CDR3 loop is CATSGQGGTGELFF. The CDR3, as DNA: TGTGCCACCAGTGGGCAGGGAGGGACCGGGGAGCTGTTTTTT. The chain recombines TRBV15 with TRBJ2-2, with 7 bases identical to TRBD2. The trim removed 6 bases at V and 5 bases at J, leaving 6 bases unmatched. Per germline, CDR1 LNHNV and CDR2 YYDKDF (reference sequence). The CDR3 extends over 14 amino acids.